The clone carrying this TCR beta chain was counted at least ten times. Its antigen remains unknown. TCRdb recomputed calls from the 5' RACE reads with MiXCR, one row per CDR3 protein. The data contain 95,000 to 100,000 distinct CDR3 sequences, approximately 6.3% of them singletons. This entry belongs to a study of T cells after yellow fever vaccination. General study results and limits: Only a small proportion of the clonotypes turned up in both the CD4 and the CD8 compartments, likely arising from convergent recombination.

This CDR3 is built from 13 residues. Per the germline V gene, CDR1 is MNHEY and CDR2 is SMNVEV (reference sequence). Trimming pared 2 bases from V and 6 bases from J, leaving 7 bases between. Sequenced material: CD8+ T cells sorted from PBMCs, taken 10 days after the yellow fever booster vaccination. This chain connects TRBV27 to TRBJ2-2; a weak D match, TRBD2 (6 bases). The origin of this receptor is a man between 18 and 29 years old who received the YFV17D yellow fever vaccine. The CDR3 DNA is TGTGCCAGCAGTTTAGGAGGGGCCGGGGAGCTGTTTTTT. Amino acids: CASSLGGAGELFF.